This is a list of T cell receptor beta chains from one sample in a study of early T cells in non-severe SARS-CoV-2 infection. TCRdb passed the 5' RACE reads through MiXCR, listing each CDR3 protein once. The table includes tens of thousands of distinct CDR3 sequences, 5.5% to 6.5% detected once. Sequences were obtained from whole blood. Receptors were obtained from an adult who was a healthcare worker with PCR-confirmed SARS-CoV-2 infection or an uninfected control (not recorded which). The CDR3 runs from the conserved cysteine through the conserved F or W. Each record gives: V gene, clone size, D gene, J gene, CDR3 protein, CDR3 DNA. The D gene is left open where the match is weak. Size tells how often a clone was seen (once, few, many) or the class of an expanded clone, and some rows leave it out.

>TRBV12-3/TRBV12-4|many|TRBD2|TRBJ2-7
CASSFTPGGSYEQYF
TGTGCCAGCAGTTTTACACCCGGGGGGTCCTACGAGCAGTACTTC
>TRBV10-3|many|-|TRBJ1-2
CAISEEGGPTYGYTF
TGTGCCATCAGTGAAGAAGGCGGGCCGACTTATGGCTACACCTTC
>TRBV2|many|-|TRBJ2-7
CASSPMIVSGSYEQYF
TGTGCCAGCAGTCCCATGATAGTTAGCGGCTCCTACGAGCAGTACTTC
>TRBV7-9|many|-|TRBJ1-5
CASSLGGGQPQHF
TGTGCCAGCAGCTTAGGCGGAGGTCAGCCCCAGCATTTT
>TRBV24-1|many|TRBD2|TRBJ2-3
CATSDSGERSQYF
TGTGCCACTTCAGACAGCGGGGAGAGGTCGCAGTATTTT
>TRBV29-1|-|-|TRBJ1-2
CSVEMPNSLDGYTF
TGCAGCGTTGAAATGCCGAACAGCTTGGATGGCTACACCTTC
>TRBV4-2|-|TRBD2|TRBJ2-5
CASSQAPLRASGPNQETQYF
TGTGCCAGCAGCCAAGCCCCTTTGAGGGCTAGCGGGCCAAACCAAGAGACCCAGTACTTC
>TRBV7-9|-|-|TRBJ1-6
CASSPTGERSPLHF
TGTGCCAGCAGCCCCACCGGGGAACGGTCACCCCTCCACTTT
>TRBV9|few|-|TRBJ1-4
CASSPPAGAKGKLFF
TGTGCCAGCAGCCCCCCCGCCGGAGCCAAAGGGAAACTGTTTTTT
>TRBV9|many|-|TRBJ2-6
CASSPQGRKSGANVLTF
TGTGCCAGCAGCCCGCAGGGTCGTAAATCTGGGGCCAACGTCCTGACTTTC
>TRBV9|many|-|TRBJ1-1
CASSVGSEGTEAFF
TGTGCCAGCAGCGTAGGAAGTGAGGGAACTGAAGCTTTCTTT
>TRBV6-5|many|-|TRBJ1-6
CASSRGPASPLHF
TGTGCCAGCAGTCGCGGACCCGCCTCACCCCTCCACTTT
>TRBV27|few|-|TRBJ1-5
CASRMYDSNQPQHF
TGTGCCAGCAGGATGTACGATAGCAATCAGCCCCAGCATTTT
>TRBV20-1|many|TRBD2|TRBJ2-1
CSVKTSGRGNEQFF
TGCAGTGTTAAGACTAGCGGGAGAGGCAATGAGCAGTTCTTC
>TRBV4-1|many|-|TRBJ2-4
CASSACRTDKNIQYF
TGCGCCAGCAGCGCCTGTCGGACCGATAAAAACATTCAGTACTTC
>TRBV7-9|-|TRBD1|TRBJ1-1
CASSQTGGNTEAFF
TGTGCCAGCAGCCAGACAGGGGGCAACACTGAAGCTTTCTTT